The 18 T cell receptor beta chains reported below all come from one sample, sequenced in a study of shared clonotypes between healthy human individuals (TCRdb year 2020). Library preparation used the immunoSEQ multiplex PCR assay. The table comes from immuneACCESS by way of TCRdb, which keeps in-frame sequences with V and J called. Part of the clones is missing from these tables; in studies checked, under half for an unresolved V gene and the rest for unknown reasons. The sample records around 2.5 million clones, roughly 93% of which are singletons. The ten biggest clones cover more than 0.35% of the sample. The sequencing input was naive CD4+ T cells from PBMCs. Reading the label with the study, this specimen's cell subset or site is: CD45RA+ positively selected. The receptor set was obtained from a young man in good health. Some clones in this sample may be carry-over from other donors' samples.

Concerning this clone: Distinct nucleotide sequences in the sample also encode this CDR3. The rearrangement uses TRBV5-1 and TRBJ2-3; D is unresolved. CDR1 is SGHRS, CDR2 YFSETQ, per germline. This CDR3 is 12 amino acids long. Deletions cut 0 bases from V and 6 bases from J, with 5 bases between. The CDR3 bases are TGCGCCAGCAGCTTGGTTCCCGATACGCAGTATTTT. This encodes CASSLVPDTQYF.

The V and J genes are TRBV7-9 and TRBJ2-3, with TRBD2 matching over 7 bases. The trim removed 5 bases at V and 8 bases at J, leaving 7 bases unmatched. CDR3 size: 13 residues. The germline CDR1 and CDR2 sequences are SEHNR and FQNEAQ (reference sequence). Here the CDR3 DNA reads TGTGCCAGCAGCCCAAGCGGGACCCCTACGCAGTATTTT. Residues: CASSPSGTPTQYF.

This chain links TRBV9 with TRBJ2-1; TRBD1 matches at 9 bases. Per the germline V gene, CDR1 is SGDLS and CDR2 is YYNGEE. V lost 4 bases and J lost 5; bases outside the gene matches: 7. The CDR3 length is 15 residues. The CDR3: CASSTLGTGNNEQFF. CDR3 DNA: TGTGCCAGCAGCACCCTCGGGACAGGGAACAATGAGCAGTTCTTC.

J is TRBJ1-6 and V is TRBV5-4, with D possibly matching TRBD1 (5 bases). Germline-derived CDR1 and CDR2 are SGHNT and YYREEE (reference sequence). The V end lost 9 bases, the J end lost 3 bases, and 19 bases lay between the germline ends. CDR3 size: 16 residues. The CDR3 loop is CAIQAWGTDYNSPLHF. CDR3 in DNA: TGTGCCATCCAAGCCTGGGGGACGGACTATAATTCACCCCTCCACTTT.

The chain is built from TRBV7-8 and TRBJ2-7; 7 nucleotides line up with TRBD2. The V gene's germline CDR1 is SGHVS and CDR2 FQNEAQ. The CDR3 contains 15 residues. V lost 5 bases, J lost 7 bases, and 14 bases stayed unmatched. This CDR3 is CASSITRAGAWEQYF. CDR3 sequence (DNA): TGTGCCAGCAGCATTACTAGGGCGGGAGCCTGGGAGCAGTACTTC. The variable domain in full, completed from reference TRBV7-8 and TRBJ2-7, reads GAGVSQSPRYKVAKRGQDVALRCDPISGHVSLFWYQQALGQGPEFLTYFQNEAQLDKSGLPSDRFFAERPEGSVSTLKIQRTQQEDSAVYLCASSITRAGAWEQYFGPGTRLTVT.

The chain combines TRBV7-9 with TRBJ1-2; no reliable D call. The CDR3 totals 13 residues. V lost 2 bases to trimming and J lost 8 bases, with 12 bases between them. The germline V gene encodes CDR1 SEHNR and CDR2 FQNEAQ (reference sequence). CDR3: CASSLMTAGGYTF. The CDR3 DNA follows: TGTGCCAGCAGCTTAATGACGGCGGGGGGCTACACCTTC.

As regards this clone: At one end the junction does not follow the germline gene, possibly because of a read error. The chain employs TRBV7-3 and TRBJ2-1; TRBD1 is a possible D gene (6 bases). The CDR3 spans 13 residues. The germline V gene encodes CDR1 SGHTA and CDR2 FQGTGA. The CDR3 nucleotides are TGTGTCAGCAGCTTACACAGGGAAAATGAGCAGTTCTTC. Translation gives CVSSLHRENEQFF.

The chain links TRBV28 to TRBJ1-4; tentative D call: TRBD1 (5 bases). This CDR3 contains 16 residues. Germline CDR1 reads MDHEN; CDR2 reads SYDVKM. Trimming shortened V by 9 bases and J by 0 bases, and 17 bases separated the two germline ends. The CDR3 nucleotides read TGTGCCAGTCAGCGATCCGGAGGGGCAACTAATGAAAAACTGTTTTTT. Translated, it gives CASQRSGGATNEKLFF.

Of note for this clone: This sample includes further DNA sequences coding for the same CDR3. This chain links TRBV6-6 with TRBJ2-7; the D is unclear. V was cut by 2 bases and J by 2 bases, with 4 bases left in between. The germline gives CDR1 MNHNY, CDR2 SVGAGI (reference sequence). There are 12 residues in the CDR3. The CDR3 is CASSYAAYEQYF. The CDR3 bases are TGTGCCAGCAGTTACGCCGCCTACGAGCAGTACTTC.

The rearrangement links TRBV2 to TRBJ1-1, with D unclear. V gave up 6 bases and J gave up 1 base, with 9 bases separating them. CDR3 length: 13 amino acids. CDR1 and CDR2 (germline): SNHLY, FYNNEI. The CDR3 here is CASRVDGNTEAFF. CDR3 in DNA: TGTGCCAGCAGAGTCGACGGGAACACTGAAGCTTTCTTT. The full variable domain, in which reference TRBV2 and TRBJ1-1 provide the parts outside the CDR3, is EPEVTQTPSHQVTQMGQEVILRCVPISNHLYFYWYRQILGQKVEFLVSFYNNEISEKSEIFDDQFSVERPDGSNFTLKIRSTKLEDSAMYFCASRVDGNTEAFFGQGTRLTVV.

V gene TRBV27 combines with J gene TRBJ1-6; no clear D gene. Germline CDR1 reads MNHEY; CDR2 reads SMNVEV (reference sequence). V lost 5 bases and J lost 9, with 11 bases in between. This CDR3 has 13 amino acids. The CDR3 reads CASSSTAGSPLHF. DNA for the CDR3: TGTGCCAGCAGTAGTACAGCGGGTTCACCCCTCCACTTT.

The V call is TRBV25-1, the J call TRBJ2-3, with D perhaps TRBD2 (6 bases). From germline, CDR1 is MGHDK and CDR2 SYGVNS. The CDR3 is made up of 14 amino acids. V was pared by 6 bases and J by 4 bases, with 14 bases between. CDR3 DNA: TGTGCCAGCAGGGGGGACTCTGTGGCAGATACGCAGTATTTT. Protein sequence: CASRGDSVADTQYF.

The chain uses TRBV7-3 and TRBJ2-3; TRBD2 aligns across 9 bases. CDR1 is SGHTA and CDR2 is FQGTGA in the germline V gene. This CDR3 has 15 amino acids. Trimming took 5 bases from V and 2 from J; bases not matched to a gene: 5. The CDR3 region is CASSPAGGHTDTQYF. The CDR3 DNA follows: TGTGCCAGCAGCCCGGCGGGAGGGCACACAGATACGCAGTATTTT.

The CDR3 sequence is CAWSVPGELGGNTIYF. Written as DNA, the CDR3 is TGTGCCTGGAGTGTACCAGGGGAATTGGGTGGAAACACCATATATTTT. This chain joins TRBV30 and TRBJ1-3, with D possibly TRBD1 on 6 matching bases. This CDR3 region has 16 residues. Germline CDR1 and CDR2: GTSNPN and SVGIG (reference sequence). V lost 0 bases to trimming and J lost 3 bases, with 15 bases between them.

The V and J genes are TRBV6-1 and TRBJ2-7; D might be TRBD1 (6 bases). The CDR3 covers 12 residues. Trimming shortened V by 11 bases and J by 3 bases, and 14 bases separated the two germline ends. CDR1 is MNHNS, CDR2 SASEGT, per germline. The CDR3 nucleotides are TGTGCCGGTTACTCGGACAGCTACGAGCAGTACTTC. Protein product: CAGYSDSYEQYF.

The gene calls are TRBV7-9 and TRBJ2-1; D not certain. V lost 1 base and J 13 bases, leaving 8 bases between the germline ends. CDR1 and CDR2 from the germline V gene are SEHNR and FQNEAQ (reference sequence). This CDR3 region has 11 residues. CDR3 nucleotide sequence: TGTGCCAGCAGCTTAGTCGGAGATCAGTTCTTC. It translates to CASSLVGDQFF.

V usage is TRBV5-1 and J usage is TRBJ1-4; D is uncertain. This CDR3 region has 16 residues. CDR1 is SGHRS and CDR2 is YFSETQ in the germline V gene. V dropped 0 bases and J dropped 8 bases, with 17 bases sitting between them. This chain's CDR3 is CASSLASSSPREKLFF. The CDR3 DNA follows: TGCGCCAGCAGCTTGGCCAGCAGCAGTCCTCGGGAAAAACTGTTTTTT.

This chain joins TRBV18 and TRBJ1-2; no firm D call. The V gene's germline CDR1 is KGHSH and CDR2 LQKENI. The CDR3 has 14 amino acids. Trimming removed 3 bases from V and 4 bases from J, with 12 bases in between. CDR3 DNA: TGTGCCAGCTCACCGAGCACGGTCGGCTATGGCTACACCTTC. Encoded protein: CASSPSTVGYGYTF.